In its sample, the clone carrying this T cell receptor beta chain was seen many times. The sample comes from a study of blood T cell repertoires in COVID-19. Overall study context: From the United States, Italy and Spain came samples of acute and convalescent COVID-19.

In the original workflow: Reference gene primer amplification gave estimated nucleated cell counts. Profiling relied on immunoSEQ multiplex PCR, and the TCRdb table lists in-frame clones only, not all of them. V, J and clone size reflect that table, while D and trimming were determined from the DNA. The sample has tens of thousands of clones, approximately 80% seen once. Germline loops: CDR1 SNHLY, CDR2 FYNNEI. The CDR3 is made up of 14 amino acids. Trimming left V 6 bases short and J 7 bases short, with 19 bases between. The chain carries TRBV2 and TRBJ2-7; D not resolved. Sample: peripheral blood. This receptor was obtained from a woman older than 75 with acute or convalescent COVID-19. The CDR3 protein is CASSTPPRPGEQYF. CDR3 bases: TGTGCCAGCAGCACACCACCGAGGCCGGGTGAGCAGTACTTC.